The T cell receptor beta chain described here comes from a study of siplizumab effects on memory and regulatory T cells. Clones were read by immunoSEQ multiplex PCR, and TCRdb kept only the in-frame ones, dropping some. The sample yields about 100,000 clones, 92% seen once. The CDR3 runs 15 residues. V gave up 3 bases and J gave up 0 bases, with 10 bases separating them. Looked up from germline, CDR1 is KGHSH and CDR2 is LQKENI. V gene TRBV18 combines with J gene TRBJ2-3; D unresolved. Material for sequencing was non-Treg CD4+ T cells sorted from blood. This TCR was sampled from a human donor in good health. The CDR3 sequence: CASSPGIDSTDTQYF. CDR3 DNA: TGTGCCAGCTCACCGGGGATAGATAGCACAGATACGCAGTATTTT.